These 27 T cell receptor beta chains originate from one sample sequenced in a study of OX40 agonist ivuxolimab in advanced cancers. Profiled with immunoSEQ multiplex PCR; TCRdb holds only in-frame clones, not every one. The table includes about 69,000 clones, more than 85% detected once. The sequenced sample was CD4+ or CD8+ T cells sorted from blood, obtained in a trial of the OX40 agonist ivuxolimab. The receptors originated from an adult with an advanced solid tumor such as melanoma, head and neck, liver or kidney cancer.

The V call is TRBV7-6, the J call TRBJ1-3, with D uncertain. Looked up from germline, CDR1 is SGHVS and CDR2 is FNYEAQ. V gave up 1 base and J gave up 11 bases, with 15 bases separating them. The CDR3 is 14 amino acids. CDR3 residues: CASSLEYLGAAIYF. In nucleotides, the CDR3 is TGTGCCAGCAGCTTAGAATACTTAGGAGCCGCCATATATTTT.

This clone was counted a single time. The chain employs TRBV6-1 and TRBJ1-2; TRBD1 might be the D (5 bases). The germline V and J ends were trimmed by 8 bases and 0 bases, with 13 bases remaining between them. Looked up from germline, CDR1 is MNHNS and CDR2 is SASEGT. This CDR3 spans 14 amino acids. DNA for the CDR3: TGTGCCAGCGAGACAGAGCCTCCTAACTATGGCTACACCTTC. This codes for CASETEPPNYGYTF.

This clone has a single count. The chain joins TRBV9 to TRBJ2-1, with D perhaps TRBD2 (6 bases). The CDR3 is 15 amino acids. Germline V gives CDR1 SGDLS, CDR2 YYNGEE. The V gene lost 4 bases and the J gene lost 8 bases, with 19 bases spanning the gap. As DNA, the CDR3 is TGTGCCAGCAGCACAACCGGGACTTCCAACGATGAGCAGTTCTTC. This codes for CASSTTGTSNDEQFF.

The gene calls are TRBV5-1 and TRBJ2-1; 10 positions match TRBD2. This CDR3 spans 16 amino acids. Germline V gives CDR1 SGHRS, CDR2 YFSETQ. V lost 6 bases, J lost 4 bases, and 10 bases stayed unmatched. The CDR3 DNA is TGCGCCAGCAATCTAGCGGGAGTGACCTTTTACAATGAGCAGTTCTTC. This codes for CASNLAGVTFYNEQFF.

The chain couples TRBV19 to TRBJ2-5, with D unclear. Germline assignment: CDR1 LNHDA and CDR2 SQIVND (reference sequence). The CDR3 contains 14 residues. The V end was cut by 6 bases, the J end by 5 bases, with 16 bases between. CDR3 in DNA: TGTGCCAGTAGCGACACTGTCCCTCTCGAGACCCAGTACTTC. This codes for CASSDTVPLETQYF.

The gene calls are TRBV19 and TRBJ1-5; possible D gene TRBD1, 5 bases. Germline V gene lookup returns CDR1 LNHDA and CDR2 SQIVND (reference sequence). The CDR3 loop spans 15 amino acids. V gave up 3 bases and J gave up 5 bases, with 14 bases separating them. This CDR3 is CASSIQPGPDQPQHF. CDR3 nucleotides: TGTGCCAGTAGTATTCAGCCAGGGCCGGATCAGCCCCAGCATTTT. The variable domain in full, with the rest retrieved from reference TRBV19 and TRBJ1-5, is DGGITQSPKYLFRKEGQNVTLSCEQNLNHDAMYWYRQDPGQGLRLIYYSQIVNDFQKGDIAEGYSVSREKKESFPLTVTSAQKNPTAFYLCASSIQPGPDQPQHFGDGTRLSIL.

CDR3 DNA: TGCGCCAGCAGCTATCTGGCGGGAGAATTCGGGGAGCTGTTTTTT. Protein: CASSYLAGEFGELFF. The genes are TRBV5-1 and TRBJ2-2; TRBD2 matches at 7 bases. V shed 3 bases, J shed 7 bases, and the junction held 9 bases outside the gene matches. Germline V CDR1 and CDR2: SGHRS, YFSETQ. This CDR3 contains 15 residues.

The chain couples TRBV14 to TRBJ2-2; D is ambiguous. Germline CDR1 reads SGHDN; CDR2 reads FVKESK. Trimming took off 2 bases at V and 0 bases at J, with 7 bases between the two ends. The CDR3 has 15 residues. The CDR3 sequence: CASSQFRSNTGELFF. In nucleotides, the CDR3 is TGTGCCAGCAGCCAATTTCGATCGAACACCGGGGAGCTGTTTTTT.

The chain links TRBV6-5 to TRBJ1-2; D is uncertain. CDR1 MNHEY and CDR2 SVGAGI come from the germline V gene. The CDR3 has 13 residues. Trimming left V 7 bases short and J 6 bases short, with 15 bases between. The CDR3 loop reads CASKIGHTNGYTF. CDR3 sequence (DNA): TGTGCCAGCAAAATTGGTCATACCAATGGCTACACCTTC.

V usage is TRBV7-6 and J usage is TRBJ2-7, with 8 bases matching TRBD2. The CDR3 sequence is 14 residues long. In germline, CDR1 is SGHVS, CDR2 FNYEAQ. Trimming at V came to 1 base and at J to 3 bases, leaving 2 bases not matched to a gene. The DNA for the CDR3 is TGTGCCAGCAGCTTAGGGACTAGCAACTACGAGCAGTACTTC. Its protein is CASSLGTSNYEQYF.

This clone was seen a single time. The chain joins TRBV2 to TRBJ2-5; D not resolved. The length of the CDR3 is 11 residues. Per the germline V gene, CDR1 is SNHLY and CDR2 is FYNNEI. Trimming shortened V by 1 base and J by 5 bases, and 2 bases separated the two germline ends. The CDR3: CASSEEETQYF. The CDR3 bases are TGTGCCAGCAGTGAAGAGGAGACCCAGTACTTC.

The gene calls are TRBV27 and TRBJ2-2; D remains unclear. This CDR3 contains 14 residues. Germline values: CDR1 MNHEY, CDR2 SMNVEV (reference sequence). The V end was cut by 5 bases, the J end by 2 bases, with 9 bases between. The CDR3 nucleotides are TGTGCCAGCAGTCCCCTACGAAACACCGGGGAGCTGTTTTTT. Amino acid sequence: CASSPLRNTGELFF.

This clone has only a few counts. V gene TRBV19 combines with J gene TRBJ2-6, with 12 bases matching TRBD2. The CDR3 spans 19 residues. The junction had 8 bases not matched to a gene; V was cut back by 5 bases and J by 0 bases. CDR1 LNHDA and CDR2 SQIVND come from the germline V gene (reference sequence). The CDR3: CASSPNRLAGDSGANVLTF. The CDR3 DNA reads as TGTGCCAGTAGTCCAAATCGACTAGCGGGAGACTCTGGGGCCAACGTCCTGACTTTC.

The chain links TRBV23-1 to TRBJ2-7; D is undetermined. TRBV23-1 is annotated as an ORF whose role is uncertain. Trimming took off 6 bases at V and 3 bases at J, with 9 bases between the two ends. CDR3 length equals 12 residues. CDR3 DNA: TGCGCCAGCAGCCCGCCTTGCTACGAGCAGTACTTC. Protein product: CASSPPCYEQYF.

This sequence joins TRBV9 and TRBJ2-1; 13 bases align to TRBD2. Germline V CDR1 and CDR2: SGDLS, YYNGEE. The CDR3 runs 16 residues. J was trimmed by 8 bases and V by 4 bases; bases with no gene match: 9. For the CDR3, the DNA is TGTGCCAGCAGCCCACTAGCGGGAGGGCCCAATGATGAGCAGTTCTTC. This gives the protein CASSPLAGGPNDEQFF.

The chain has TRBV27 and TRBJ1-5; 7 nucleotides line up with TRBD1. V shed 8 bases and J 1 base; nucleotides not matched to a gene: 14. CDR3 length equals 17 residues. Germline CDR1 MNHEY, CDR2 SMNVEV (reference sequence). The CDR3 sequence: CASRGNAGGLSNQPQHF. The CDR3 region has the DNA TGTGCCAGCCGAGGGAATGCAGGGGGTTTAAGCAATCAGCCCCAGCATTTT.

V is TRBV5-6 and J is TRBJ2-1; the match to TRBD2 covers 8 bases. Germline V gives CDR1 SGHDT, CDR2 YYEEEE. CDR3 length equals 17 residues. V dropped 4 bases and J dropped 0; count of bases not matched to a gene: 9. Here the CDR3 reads CASSERLAFSSYNEQFF. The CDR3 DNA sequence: TGTGCCAGCAGCGAGAGACTAGCGTTCAGCTCCTACAATGAGCAGTTCTTC.

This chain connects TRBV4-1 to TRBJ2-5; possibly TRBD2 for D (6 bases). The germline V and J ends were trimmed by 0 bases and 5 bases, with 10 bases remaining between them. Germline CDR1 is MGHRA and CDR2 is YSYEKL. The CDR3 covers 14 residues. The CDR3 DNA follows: TGCGCCAGCAGCCAAGACGGGGGTTGGGAGACCCAGTACTTC. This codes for CASSQDGGWETQYF.

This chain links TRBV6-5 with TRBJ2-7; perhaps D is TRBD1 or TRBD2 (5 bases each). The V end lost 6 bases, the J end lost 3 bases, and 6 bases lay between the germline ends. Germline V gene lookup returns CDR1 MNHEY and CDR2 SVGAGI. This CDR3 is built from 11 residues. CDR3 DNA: TGTGCCAGCAGGAGGGGCTACGAGCAGTACTTC. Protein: CASRRGYEQYF.

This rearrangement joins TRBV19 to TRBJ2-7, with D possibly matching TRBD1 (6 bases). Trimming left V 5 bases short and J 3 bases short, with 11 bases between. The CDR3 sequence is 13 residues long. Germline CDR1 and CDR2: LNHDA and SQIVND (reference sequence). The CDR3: CASSRDNRYEQYF. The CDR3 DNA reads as TGTGCCAGTAGTCGGGACAACCGCTACGAGCAGTACTTC.

The CDR3 here is CASSPPSFEQFF. CDR3 bases: TGTGCCAGCAGCCCCCCCAGTTTTGAGCAGTTCTTC. The rearrangement links TRBV7-2 to TRBJ2-1; D is unresolved. Germline values: CDR1 SGHTA, CDR2 FQGNSA. There are 12 residues in the CDR3. Between the trimmed V and J ends, which lost 5 bases and 9 bases, there was a span of 11 bases.

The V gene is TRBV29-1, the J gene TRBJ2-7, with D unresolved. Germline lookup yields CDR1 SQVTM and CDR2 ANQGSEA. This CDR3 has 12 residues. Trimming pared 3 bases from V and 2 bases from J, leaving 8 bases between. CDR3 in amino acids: CSVDTEAYEQYF. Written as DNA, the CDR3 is TGCAGCGTTGATACGGAAGCCTACGAGCAGTACTTC.

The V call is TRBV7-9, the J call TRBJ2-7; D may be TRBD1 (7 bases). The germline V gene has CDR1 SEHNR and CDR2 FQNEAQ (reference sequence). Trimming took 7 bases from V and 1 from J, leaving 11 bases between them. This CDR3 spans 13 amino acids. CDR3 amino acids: CASTRGTSYEQYF. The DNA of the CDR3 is TGTGCCAGCACCAGGGGGACTTCCTACGAGCAGTACTTC.

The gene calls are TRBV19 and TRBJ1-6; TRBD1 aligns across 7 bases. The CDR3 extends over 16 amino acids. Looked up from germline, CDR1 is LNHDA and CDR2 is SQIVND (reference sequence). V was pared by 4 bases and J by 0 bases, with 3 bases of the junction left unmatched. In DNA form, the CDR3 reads TGTGCCAGTAGTACAGAGGGGGCCTCCTATAATTCACCCCTCCACTTT. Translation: CASSTEGASYNSPLHF.

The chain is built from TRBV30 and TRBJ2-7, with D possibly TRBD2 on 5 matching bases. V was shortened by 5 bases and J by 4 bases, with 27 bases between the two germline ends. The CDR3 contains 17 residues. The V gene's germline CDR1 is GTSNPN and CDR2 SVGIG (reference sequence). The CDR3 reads CAWGRTIPREGLYEQYF. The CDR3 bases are TGTGCCTGGGGACGCACTATCCCACGAGAGGGATTGTACGAGCAGTACTTC.

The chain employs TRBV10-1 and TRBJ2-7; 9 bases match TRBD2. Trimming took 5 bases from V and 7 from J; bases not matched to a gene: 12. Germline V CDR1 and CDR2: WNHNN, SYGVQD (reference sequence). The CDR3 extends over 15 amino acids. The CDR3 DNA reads TGCGCCAGCAGTCGGGCGGGAGGGCCTCTTCAAGAGCAGTACTTC. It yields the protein CASSRAGGPLQEQYF.

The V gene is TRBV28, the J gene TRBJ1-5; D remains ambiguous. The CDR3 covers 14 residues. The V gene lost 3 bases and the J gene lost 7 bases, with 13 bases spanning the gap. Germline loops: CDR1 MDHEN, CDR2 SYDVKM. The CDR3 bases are TGTGCCAGCAGTTTTAGAGGGTCCCAACAGCCCCAGCATTTT. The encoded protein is CASSFRGSQQPQHF.